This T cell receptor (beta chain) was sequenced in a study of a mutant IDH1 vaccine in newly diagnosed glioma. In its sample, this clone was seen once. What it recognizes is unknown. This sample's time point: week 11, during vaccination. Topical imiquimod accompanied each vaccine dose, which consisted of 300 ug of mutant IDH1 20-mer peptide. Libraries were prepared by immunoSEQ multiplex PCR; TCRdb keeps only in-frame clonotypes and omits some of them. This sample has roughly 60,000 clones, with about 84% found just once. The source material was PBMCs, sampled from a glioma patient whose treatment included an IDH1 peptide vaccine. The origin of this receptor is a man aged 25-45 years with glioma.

Here the CDR3 reads CASSLASSGQETQYF. The CDR3 DNA sequence: TGCGCCAGCAGCTTGGCGTCTAGCGGCCAAGAGACCCAGTACTTC. The rearrangement uses TRBV5-1 and TRBJ2-5; 7 bases agree with TRBD2. Per the germline V gene, CDR1 is SGHRS and CDR2 is YFSETQ. The CDR3 totals 15 residues. J was trimmed by 1 base and V by 0 bases; bases with no gene match: 3.